This record concerns one T cell receptor (beta chain) sequence. What it recognizes is unknown. The PCR used 60 Vbeta and 13 Jbeta primers. The assay was immunoSEQ multiplex PCR, and TCRdb's table has in-frame clones only and misses some. The table includes over 100,000 clones, more than 75% detected once. This entry comes from a study of cytomegalovirus exposure and HLA in healthy donors. Study-wide results and limits: A later analysis showed that HLA-associated TCR beta chains had undergone more clonal expansion than equally common others.

The clonotype comes from a woman aged 18-29 years in good health and CMV-seropositive. Sequenced input: PBMCs.

The CDR3 coding sequence is TGTGCCATCAGTGAGACAGGGAGCTCCTACGAGCAGTACTTC. Its translation is CAISETGSSYEQYF. The chain carries TRBV10-3 and TRBJ2-7; D possibly corresponds to TRBD1 (6 bases). This CDR3 comprises 14 residues. Trimming shortened V by 2 bases and J by 0 bases, and 8 bases separated the two germline ends. CDR1 and CDR2 from the germline V gene are ENHRY and SYGVKD.